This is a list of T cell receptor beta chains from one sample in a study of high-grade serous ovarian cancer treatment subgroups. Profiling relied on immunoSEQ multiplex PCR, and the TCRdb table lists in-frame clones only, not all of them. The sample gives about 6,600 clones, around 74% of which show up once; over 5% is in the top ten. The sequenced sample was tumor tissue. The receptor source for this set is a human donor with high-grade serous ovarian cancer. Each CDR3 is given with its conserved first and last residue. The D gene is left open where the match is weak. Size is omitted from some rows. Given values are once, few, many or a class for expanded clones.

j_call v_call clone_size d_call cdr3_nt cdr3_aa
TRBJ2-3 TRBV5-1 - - TGCGCCAGCAGCGGGGGCCCACGGACAGATACGCAGTATTTT CASSGGPRTDTQYF
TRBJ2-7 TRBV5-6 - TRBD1 TGTGCCAGCAGCTTCGGGACAGGGGCCGGCGAGCAGTACTTC CASSFGTGAGEQYF
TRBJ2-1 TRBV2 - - TGTGCCAGCACCCCAAGGCCCAGCGTCAGCTCCTACAATGAGCAGTTCTTC CASTPRPSVSSYNEQFF
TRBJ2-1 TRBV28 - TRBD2 TGTGCCAGCAGCCTGGGGGCGGGAGGGCCCTATGAGCAGTTCTTC CASSLGAGGPYEQFF
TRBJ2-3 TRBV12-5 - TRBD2 TGTGCTAGTGGTTTGGGGGCGGGAGGCCACACAGATACGCAGTATTTT CASGLGAGGHTDTQYF
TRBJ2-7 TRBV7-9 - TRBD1 TGTGCCAGCAGCATCCGGGACAGGTCAAAATACGAGCAGTACTTC CASSIRDRSKYEQYF
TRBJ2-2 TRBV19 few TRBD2 TGTGCCAGTAGTAAGAGAACTAGCGGAATAGGCGGGGAGCTGTTTTTT CASSKRTSGIGGELFF
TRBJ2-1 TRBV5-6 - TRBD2 TGTGCCAGCGGGGGACTAGCGAACAATGAGCAGTTCTTC CASGGLANNEQFF
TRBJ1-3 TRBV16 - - TGTGCCAGCAGCCAATCGAGGAGCTCTGGAAACACCATATATTTT CASSQSRSSGNTIYF
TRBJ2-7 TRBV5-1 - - TGCGCCAGCAGCCGCACCGATCTTCCACCGGGGGACGAGCAGTACTTC CASSRTDLPPGDEQYF
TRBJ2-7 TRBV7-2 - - TGTGCCAGCAGCCAAACCACATTGGCCTACGAGCAGTACTTC CASSQTTLAYEQYF
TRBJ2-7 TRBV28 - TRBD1 TGTGCCAGCAGACGAATAGGGACAGGGGGCTCCTACGAGCAGTACTTC CASRRIGTGGSYEQYF
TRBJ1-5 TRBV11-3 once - TGTGCCAGCAGCTTACACCCCCTACGGGGTCTATTTCAGCCCCAGCATTTT CASSLHPLRGLFQPQHF
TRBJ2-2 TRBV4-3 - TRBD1 TGCGCCAGCAGCCACGACAGGGGGCGCCGCACCGGGGAGCTGTTTTTT CASSHDRGRRTGELFF
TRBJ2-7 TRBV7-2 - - TGTGCCAGCAGCTATACAGGCGGGAACGAGCAGTACTTC CASSYTGGNEQYF
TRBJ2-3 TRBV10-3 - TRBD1 TGTGCCATCAGCGCCGGACAGGGCTACTCAGATACGCAGTATTTT CAISAGQGYSDTQYF
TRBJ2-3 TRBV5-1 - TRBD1 TGCGCCAGCAGCTTGACAGGGGATATAGATACGCAGTATTTT CASSLTGDIDTQYF
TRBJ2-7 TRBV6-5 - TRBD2 TGTGCCAGCAGTTATCAACTAGCGGCCCAATCCTACGAGCAGTACTTC CASSYQLAAQSYEQYF
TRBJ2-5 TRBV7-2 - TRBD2 TGTGCCAGCAGGCCGAATAGCGGGAGGGTTCAAGAGACCCAGTACTTC CASRPNSGRVQETQYF
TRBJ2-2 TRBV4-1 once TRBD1 TGCGCCAGCAGCCAGGTCCGGGACAGGGATATCGGGGAGCTGTTTTTT CASSQVRDRDIGELFF
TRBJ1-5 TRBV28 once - TGTGCCAGCAGTCCGGAGGGGGACTATCAGCCCCAGCATTTT CASSPEGDYQPQHF
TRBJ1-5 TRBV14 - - TGTGCCAGCAGCCCTTCAAATCAGCCCCAGCATTTT CASSPSNQPQHF
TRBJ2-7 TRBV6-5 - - TGTGCCAGCAGTTATATGGACACCGGTTACGAGCAGTACTTC CASSYMDTGYEQYF
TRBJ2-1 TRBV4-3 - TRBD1 TGCGCCAGCAGCCAGGGGACAGGGGTATATGACAATGAGCAGTTCTTC CASSQGTGVYDNEQFF
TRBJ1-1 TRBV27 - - TGTGCCAGCAGCTTCAGAGCCATGAACACTGAAGCTTTCTTT CASSFRAMNTEAFF
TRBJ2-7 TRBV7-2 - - TGTGCCAGCAGCCCTAAGGGGGGAACCTACGAGCAGTACTTC CASSPKGGTYEQYF
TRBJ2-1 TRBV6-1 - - TGTGCCTCTGAGTTGCAGTCCTACAATGAGCAGTTCTTC CASELQSYNEQFF
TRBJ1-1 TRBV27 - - TGTGCCAGCAGTTACCGTCGGGCGAGAACCCCAAGTGAAGCTTTCTTT CASSYRRARTPSEAFF
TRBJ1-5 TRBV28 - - TGTGCCAGCAGCCCATCCGGCGGGAATCAGCCCCAGCATTTT CASSPSGGNQPQHF
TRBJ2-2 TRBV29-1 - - TGCAGCGTCCCAACCCCGTGGGGCACCGGGGAGCTGTTTTTT CSVPTPWGTGELFF
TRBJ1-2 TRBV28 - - TGTGCCAGCAGTTTATCCGACAGCCTTTATGGCTACACCTTC CASSLSDSLYGYTF
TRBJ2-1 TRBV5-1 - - TGCGCCAGCACCCTTGGTAGTCTAGCCAATGAGCAGTTCTTC CASTLGSLANEQFF
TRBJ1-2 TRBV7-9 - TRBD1 TGTGCCAGCAGCACTGACAGGGTCGGAGGATTC CASSTDRVGGF
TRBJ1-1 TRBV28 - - TGTGCCAGCAGTTTCCCGATGAACACTGAAGCTTTCTTT CASSFPMNTEAFF
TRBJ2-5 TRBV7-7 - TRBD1 TGTGCTAGCAGCTTAGTGGGGACAGGGGGCCTGGAGACCCAGTACTTC CASSLVGTGGLETQYF
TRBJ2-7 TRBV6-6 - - TGTGCCACCGAACCGACAGGAACCTACGAGCAGTACTTC CATEPTGTYEQYF
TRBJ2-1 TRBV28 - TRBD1 TGTGCCAGCAGTTTGGTGGGACAGGGGGACAATGAGCAGTTCTTC CASSLVGQGDNEQFF
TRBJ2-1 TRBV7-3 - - TGTGCCAGCAGCTTAGCAGGGCTAGCGCACTACAATGAGCAGTTCTTC CASSLAGLAHYNEQFF
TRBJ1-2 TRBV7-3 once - TGTGCCAGCAGCTTAAGGCAGGAATCCTATGGCTACACCTTC CASSLRQESYGYTF
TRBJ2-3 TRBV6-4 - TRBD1 TGTGCCAGCAGTGCCGCACGGGGGACAGGATCAGATACGCAGTATTTT CASSAARGTGSDTQYF
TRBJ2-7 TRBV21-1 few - TGTGCCAGCAGCAAATTCAGGTGGTACGAGCAGTACTTC CASSKFRWYEQYF
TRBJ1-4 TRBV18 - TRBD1 TGTGCCAGCTCATCCGGGACAGGGTTTGAAAAACTGTTTTTT CASSSGTGFEKLFF
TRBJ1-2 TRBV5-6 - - TGTGCCAGCAGCGGGGACTTAGGTGGCTACACCTTC CASSGDLGGYTF
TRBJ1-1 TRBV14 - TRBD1 TGTGCCAGCAGCCCTATCGGGAGGGGGCGCGCCCCTGAAGCTTTCTTT CASSPIGRGRAPEAFF
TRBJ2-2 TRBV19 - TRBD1 TGTGCCAGTAGGGGACAGGGGGCCAAGGGCGGGGAGCTGTTTTTT CASRGQGAKGGELFF
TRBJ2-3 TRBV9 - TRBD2 TGTGCCAGCAGCGTAGCCCCTAGCGGGAGTACAGATACGCAGTATTTT CASSVAPSGSTDTQYF
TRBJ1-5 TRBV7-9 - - TGTGCCAGCAGCTTAAATGGGGCGTACAATCAGCCCCAGCATTTT CASSLNGAYNQPQHF
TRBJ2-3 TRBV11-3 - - TGTGCCAGCAGCTTAGGCCCTAAGCGCCGAAGCACAGATACGCAGTATTTT CASSLGPKRRSTDTQYF